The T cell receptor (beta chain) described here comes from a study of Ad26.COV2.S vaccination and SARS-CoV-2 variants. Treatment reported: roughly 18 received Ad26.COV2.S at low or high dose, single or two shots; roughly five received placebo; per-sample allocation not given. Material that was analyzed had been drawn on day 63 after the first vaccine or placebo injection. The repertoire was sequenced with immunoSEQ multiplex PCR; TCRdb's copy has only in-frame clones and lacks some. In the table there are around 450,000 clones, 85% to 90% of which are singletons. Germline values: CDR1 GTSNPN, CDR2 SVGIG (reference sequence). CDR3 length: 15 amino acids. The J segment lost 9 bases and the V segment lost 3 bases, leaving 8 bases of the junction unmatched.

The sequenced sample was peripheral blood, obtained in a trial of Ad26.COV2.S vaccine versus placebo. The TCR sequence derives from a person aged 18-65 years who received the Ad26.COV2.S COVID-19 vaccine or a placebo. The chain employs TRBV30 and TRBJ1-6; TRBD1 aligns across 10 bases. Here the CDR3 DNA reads TGTGCCTGGAGCCCGGGACAGGGGTACATTTCACCCCTCCACTTT. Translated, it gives CAWSPGQGYISPLHF.